The 14 T cell receptor beta chains below were found in one sample sequenced in a study of vaccination and CD4 T cells after COVID-19. No antigen has been identified for these receptors. With the Oncomine TCR Beta short-read assay, DNA from cultured CD4+ T cells was sequenced. TCRdb independently ran MiXCR on the PCR reads; one entry per CDR3 protein. Of roughly 8,900 distinct CDR3 sequences in the sample, roughly 44% were seen once. The treatment is: approximately 9-day PBMC culture with coronavirus spike peptide pools or control peptides (ViraFEST assay). The sequencing input was CD4+ T cells from blood, cultured in vitro. The receptors here all came from a human donor who had recovered from COVID-19.

This chain uses TRBV5-4 with TRBJ2-3; 14 bases agree with TRBD2. This CDR3 has 17 residues. The junction had 7 bases not matched to a gene; V was cut back by 5 bases and J by 2 bases. The germline V gene has CDR1 SGHNT and CDR2 YYREEE (reference sequence). CDR3 DNA: TGTGCCAGCAGGCGGGGACTAGCGGGGGACCTCACAGATACGCAGTATTTT. The encoded protein is CASRRGLAGDLTDTQYF. The whole variable domain, filled in from reference TRBV5-4 and TRBJ2-3, reads ETGVTQSPTHLIKTRGQQVTLRCSSQSGHNTVSWYQQALGQGPQFIFQYYREEENGRGNFPPRFSGLQFPNYSSELNVNALELDDSALYLCASRRGLAGDLTDTQYFGPGTRLTVL.

This clonotype was counted a few times. The V call is TRBV24-1, the J call TRBJ2-6, with 7 bases aligning to TRBD1. The germline V gene has CDR1 KGHDR and CDR2 SFDVKD. The CDR3 extends over 17 amino acids. J gave up 2 bases and V 4 bases, and 7 bases lay outside the gene matches. The CDR3 region is CATSDVKGGPGANVLTF. In DNA form, the CDR3 reads TGTGCCACCAGTGACGTTAAAGGGGGCCCTGGGGCCAACGTCCTGACTTTC.

The chain combines TRBV5-4 with TRBJ1-2; no reliable D call. CDR3 length equals 15 residues. Trimming left V 4 bases short and J 4 bases short, with 17 bases between. Germline V gene lookup returns CDR1 SGHNT and CDR2 YYREEE (reference sequence). CDR3 sequence reads: CASSQISSQSYGYTF. CDR3 sequence (DNA): TGTGCCAGCAGCCAAATATCGTCTCAATCCTATGGCTACACCTTC.

The chain joins TRBV12-3 or TRBV12-4 to TRBJ1-5; TRBD1 agrees at 9 bases. This CDR3 has 13 residues. V was pared by 6 bases and J by 4 bases, with 1 base of the junction left unmatched. CDR3 region: CASRGQGNQPQHF. As DNA, the CDR3 is TGTGCCAGCAGAGGACAGGGGAATCAGCCCCAGCATTTT.

The chain recombines TRBV7-2 with TRBJ2-7; D call uncertain. The CDR3 totals 12 residues. CDR1 is SGHTA and CDR2 is FQGNSA in the germline V gene. Trimming stripped 1 base from V and 4 bases from J, with 5 bases between. In DNA, the CDR3 is TGTGCCAGCAGCTTAGTCGAATACGAGCAGTACTTC. Residues: CASSLVEYEQYF.

Judged by abundance, this clonotype is medium-sized. The chain is built from TRBV20-1 and TRBJ2-3, with 7 bases aligning to TRBD2. V shed 4 bases, J shed 5 bases, and the junction held 0 bases outside the gene matches. Germline CDR1 is DFQATT and CDR2 is SNEGSKA (reference sequence). The CDR3 totals 11 residues. CDR3 nucleotides: TGCAGTGCTAAGCGGGGAGATACGCAGTATTTT. It is translated as CSAKRGDTQYF.

This clonotype was counted a few times. The chain employs TRBV7-8 and TRBJ2-3, with D perhaps assigned TRBD1 or TRBD2 (5 bases each). Germline-derived CDR1 and CDR2 are SGHVS and FQNEAQ. This CDR3 contains 17 residues. Between the trimmed V and J ends, which lost 2 bases and 5 bases, there was a span of 20 bases. The chain's CDR3 is CASSLSHPGRGKDTQYF. CDR3 coding DNA: TGTGCCAGCAGCTTATCCCACCCGGGACGTGGAAAAGATACGCAGTATTTT.

The V gene is TRBV24-1, the J gene TRBJ2-2; 9 nucleotides match TRBD2. V lost 6 bases and J lost 6; bases outside the gene matches: 10. The CDR3 length is 16 residues. Germline CDR1 reads KGHDR; CDR2 reads SFDVKD. The chain's CDR3 is CATSLAGGGAAGELFF. The CDR3 DNA is TGTGCCACCAGTCTCGCTGGCGGGGGGGCCGCCGGGGAGCTGTTTTTT.

The genes are TRBV7-2 and TRBJ1-3; possibly TRBD1 for D (5 bases). The ends were cut back, 5 bases at V and 0 bases at J, with 20 bases in the middle. Germline CDR1 SGHTA, CDR2 FQGNSA. The CDR3 spans 18 residues. The CDR3 spells CASSGPGDSASSGNTIYF. CDR3 DNA: TGTGCCAGCAGCGGACCCGGAGACAGCGCAAGCTCTGGAAACACCATATATTTT.

The chain combines TRBV6-1 with TRBJ1-1; no firm D call. The CDR3 totals 12 residues. CDR1 is MNHNS and CDR2 is SASEGT in the germline V gene. V was trimmed by 6 bases and J by 3 bases, leaving 8 bases between them. The CDR3 region is CASSQGHTEAFF. The CDR3 region has the DNA TGTGCCAGCAGCCAAGGGCACACTGAAGCTTTCTTT.

There are a few counts of this clonotype. CDR3 nucleotide sequence: TGTGCCATCAGTGGGTCGGACGGGGGCTATGGCTACACCTTC. Its protein product is CAISGSDGGYGYTF. The chain combines TRBV10-3 with TRBJ1-2, with a weak D call TRBD1 (5 bases). Germline V gene data show CDR1 as ENHRY and CDR2 as SYGVKD. The CDR3 runs 14 residues. V was cut by 4 bases and J by 4 bases, with 13 bases left in between.

The chain joins TRBV28 to TRBJ2-5; perhaps D is TRBD1 or TRBD2 (5 bases each). Germline CDR1 is MDHEN and CDR2 is SYDVKM. The V and J ends lost 2 bases and 5 bases respectively, with 12 bases between them. The CDR3 spans 14 residues. DNA for the CDR3: TGTGCCAGCAGTTTACAGGGACCTGGGGAGACCCAGTACTTC. It codes for CASSLQGPGETQYF.

The genes are TRBV27 and TRBJ2-3; D not resolved. CDR3 length: 14 residues. Per the germline V gene, CDR1 is MNHEY and CDR2 is SMNVEV (reference sequence). Trimming took 3 bases from V and 4 from J, leaving 11 bases between them. CDR3 loop: CASSLLRWADTQYF. CDR3 sequence (DNA): TGTGCCAGCAGTTTGTTACGATGGGCAGATACGCAGTATTTT.

The chain is built from TRBV20-1 and TRBJ1-3; no definite D call. The CDR3 is made up of 12 amino acids. V was shortened by 7 bases and J by 1 base, with 8 bases between the two germline ends. The germline gives CDR1 DFQATT, CDR2 SNEGSKA (reference sequence). The CDR3 reads CSVGGSGNTIYF. DNA of the CDR3: TGCAGTGTAGGAGGGTCTGGAAACACCATATATTTT.